This T cell receptor (beta chain) was observed in a study of T-cell reconstitution after alpha-beta-depleted transplantation in children. Study results and limitations: In patients about two months after transplant, alpha-beta T cells reportedly arose from several hundred expanded graft clones. Newly made T cells mostly supplied T-cell counts and diversity one year after transplant. Surviving recipient T cells and thymic progenitors accounted for the high day-60 TCRbeta diversity observed in some patients.

A TCRbeta library incorporating unique molecular identifiers was prepared. Each CDR3 protein gets one entry after TCRdb re-called the PCR reads with MiXCR. The data show hundreds of thousands of distinct CDR3 sequences, 10% to 15% seen once. This clonotype has a count of ten or more. The antigen remains unidentified. Germline V gene lookup returns CDR1 LGHNA and CDR2 YNFKEQ. This CDR3 contains 13 residues. V dropped 0 bases and J dropped 5 bases, with 7 bases sitting between them. This TCR was sampled from a male patient under 18 who had a stem cell transplant for acute myeloid leukemia, so the T cells may come from the graft donor. J is TRBJ2-5 and V is TRBV4-2; possible D gene TRBD2, 5 bases. The sample here was PBMCs, mostly from graft donor cells, taken 360 days after TCRalphabeta/CD19-depleted stem cell transplant. CDR3 sequence (DNA): TGTGCCAGCAGCCAAGACGGAGGTGAGACCCAGTACTTC. Translated, it gives CASSQDGGETQYF.